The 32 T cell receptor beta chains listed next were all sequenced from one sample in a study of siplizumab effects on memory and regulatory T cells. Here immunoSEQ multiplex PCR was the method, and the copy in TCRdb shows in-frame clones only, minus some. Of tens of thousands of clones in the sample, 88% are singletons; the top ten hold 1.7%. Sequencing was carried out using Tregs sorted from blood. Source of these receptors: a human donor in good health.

The CDR3 protein is CASSPYDRARGVGYTF. The CDR3 region has the DNA TGTGCCAGCTCACCGTATGACAGGGCGCGCGGCGTTGGCTACACCTTC. J is TRBJ1-2 and V is TRBV18; 7 bases are shared with TRBD1. The ends lost 3 bases at V and 7 bases at J; junction bases unmatched: 14. In germline, CDR1 is KGHSH, CDR2 LQKENI. The length of the CDR3 is 16 residues.

The DNA of the CDR3 is TGCGCCAGCAGCCAGACCACGAACCCCTACGAGCAGTACTTC. The encoded protein is CASSQTTNPYEQYF. The chain links TRBV5-1 to TRBJ2-7; D not certain. Trimming took 4 bases from V and 2 from J, leaving 13 bases between them. CDR3 length: 14 residues. From germline, CDR1 is SGHRS and CDR2 YFSETQ.

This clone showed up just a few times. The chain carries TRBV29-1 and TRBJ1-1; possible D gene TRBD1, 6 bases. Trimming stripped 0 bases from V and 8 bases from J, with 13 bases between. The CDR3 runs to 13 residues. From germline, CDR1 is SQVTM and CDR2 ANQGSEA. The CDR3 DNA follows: TGCAGCGTTGAAGATAGATGGACAGAAGAAGCTTTCTTT. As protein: CSVEDRWTEEAFF.

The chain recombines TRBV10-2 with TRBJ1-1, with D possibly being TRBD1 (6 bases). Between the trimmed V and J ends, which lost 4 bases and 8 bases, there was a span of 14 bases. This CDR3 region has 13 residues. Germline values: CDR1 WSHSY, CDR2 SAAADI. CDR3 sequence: CASSVGAAWEAFF. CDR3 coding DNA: TGCGCCAGCAGTGTGGGGGCAGCTTGGGAAGCTTTCTTT.

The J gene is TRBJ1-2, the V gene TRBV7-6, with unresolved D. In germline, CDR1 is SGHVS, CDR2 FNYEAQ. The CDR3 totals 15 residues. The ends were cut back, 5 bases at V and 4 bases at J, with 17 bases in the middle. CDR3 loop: CASSPRPSFGYGYTF. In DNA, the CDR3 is TGTGCCAGCAGCCCTCGTCCGTCTTTTGGCTATGGCTACACCTTC.

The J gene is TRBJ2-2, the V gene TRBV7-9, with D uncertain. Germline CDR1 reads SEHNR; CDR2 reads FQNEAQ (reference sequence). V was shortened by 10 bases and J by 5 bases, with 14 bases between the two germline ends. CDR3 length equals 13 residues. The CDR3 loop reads CATVRAVTGELFF. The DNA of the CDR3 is TGTGCCACGGTGCGAGCAGTAACCGGGGAGCTGTTTTTT.

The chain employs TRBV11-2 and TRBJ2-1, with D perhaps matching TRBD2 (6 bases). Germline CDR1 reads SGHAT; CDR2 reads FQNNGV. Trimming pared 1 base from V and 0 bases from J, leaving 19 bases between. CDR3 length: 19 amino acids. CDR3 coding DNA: TGTGCCAGCAGCTTAGGGAGAAAAATAGCGGCAAGCTCCTACAATGAGCAGTTCTTC. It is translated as CASSLGRKIAASSYNEQFF.

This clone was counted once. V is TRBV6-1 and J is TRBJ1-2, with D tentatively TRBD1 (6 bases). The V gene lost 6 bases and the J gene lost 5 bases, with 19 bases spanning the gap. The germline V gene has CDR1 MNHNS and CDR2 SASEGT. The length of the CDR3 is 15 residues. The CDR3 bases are TGTGCCAGCAGACCCAGGGGCCAGATCCTTTATGGCTACACCTTC. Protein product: CASRPRGQILYGYTF.

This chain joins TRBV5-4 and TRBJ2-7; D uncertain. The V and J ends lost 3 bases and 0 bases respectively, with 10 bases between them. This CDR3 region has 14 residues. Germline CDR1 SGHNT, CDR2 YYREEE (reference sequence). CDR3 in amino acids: CASSSWTASYEQYF. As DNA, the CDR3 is TGTGCCAGCAGCTCCTGGACCGCCTCCTACGAGCAGTACTTC.

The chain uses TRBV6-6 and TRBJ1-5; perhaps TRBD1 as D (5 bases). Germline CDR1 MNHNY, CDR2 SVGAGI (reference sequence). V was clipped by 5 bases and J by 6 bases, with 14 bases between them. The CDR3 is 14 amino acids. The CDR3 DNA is TGTGCCAGCAGTCCCTGGCGGGGGGGTCAGCCCCAGCATTTT. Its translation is CASSPWRGGQPQHF.

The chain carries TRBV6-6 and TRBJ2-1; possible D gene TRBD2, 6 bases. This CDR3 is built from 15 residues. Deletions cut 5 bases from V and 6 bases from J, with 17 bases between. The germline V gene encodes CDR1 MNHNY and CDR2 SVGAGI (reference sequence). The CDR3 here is CASSRTIPGRNEQFF. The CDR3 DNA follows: TGTGCCAGCAGTCGGACTATCCCCGGGCGCAATGAGCAGTTCTTC.

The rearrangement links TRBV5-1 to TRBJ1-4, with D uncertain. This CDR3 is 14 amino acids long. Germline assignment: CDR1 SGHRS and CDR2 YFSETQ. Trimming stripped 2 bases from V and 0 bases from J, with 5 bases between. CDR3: CASSLGATNEKLFF. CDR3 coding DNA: TGCGCCAGCAGCTTAGGTGCAACTAATGAAAAACTGTTTTTT.

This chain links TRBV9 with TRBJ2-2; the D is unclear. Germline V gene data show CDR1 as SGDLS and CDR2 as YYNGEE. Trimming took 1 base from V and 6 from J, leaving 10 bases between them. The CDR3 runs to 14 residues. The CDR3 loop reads CASSVIGDSGELFF. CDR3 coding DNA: TGTGCCAGCAGCGTAATCGGTGATTCCGGGGAGCTGTTTTTT.

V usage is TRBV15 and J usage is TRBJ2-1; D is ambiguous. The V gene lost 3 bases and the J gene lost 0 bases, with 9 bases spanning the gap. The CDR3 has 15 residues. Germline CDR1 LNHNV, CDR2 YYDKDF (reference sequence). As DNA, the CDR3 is TGTGCCACCAGCAGGACCCTTAGCTCCTACAATGAGCAGTTCTTC. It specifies CATSRTLSSYNEQFF.

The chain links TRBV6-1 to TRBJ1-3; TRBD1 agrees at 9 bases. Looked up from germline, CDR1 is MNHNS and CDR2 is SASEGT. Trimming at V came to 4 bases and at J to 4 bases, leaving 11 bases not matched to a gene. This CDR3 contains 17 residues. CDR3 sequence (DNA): TGTGCCAGCAGTGGGAGGACAGGGGAGAAGGGAGGAAACACCATATATTTT. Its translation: CASSGRTGEKGGNTIYF.

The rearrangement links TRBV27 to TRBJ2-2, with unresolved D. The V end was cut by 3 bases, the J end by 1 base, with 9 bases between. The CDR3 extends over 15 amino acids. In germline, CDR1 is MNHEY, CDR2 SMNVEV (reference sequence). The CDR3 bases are TGTGCCAGCAGTTTCCAGGCAGGGAACACCGGGGAGCTGTTTTTT. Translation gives CASSFQAGNTGELFF.

The CDR3 here is CASQDLNGYNEQFF. In DNA form, the CDR3 reads TGTGCCAGCCAGGACCTCAATGGCTACAATGAGCAGTTCTTC. V and J are TRBV6-1 and TRBJ2-1, with D unclear. Germline-derived CDR1 and CDR2 are MNHNS and SASEGT. This CDR3 comprises 14 residues. V lost 8 bases to trimming and J lost 3 bases, with 14 bases between them.

The CDR3 loop reads CASSRRRLAGEGGELFF. In nucleotides, the CDR3 is TGTGCCAGCAGCCGGAGAAGACTAGCGGGAGAGGGCGGGGAGCTGTTTTTT. This chain links TRBV27 with TRBJ2-2; 12 nucleotides align to TRBD2. There are 17 residues in the CDR3. V shed 6 bases and J 7 bases; nucleotides not matched to a gene: 12. Germline values: CDR1 MNHEY, CDR2 SMNVEV (reference sequence).

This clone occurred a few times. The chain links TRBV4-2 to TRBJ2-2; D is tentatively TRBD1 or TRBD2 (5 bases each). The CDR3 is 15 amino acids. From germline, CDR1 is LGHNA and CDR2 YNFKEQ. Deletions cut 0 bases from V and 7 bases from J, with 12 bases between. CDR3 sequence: CASSQDGAGFGELFF. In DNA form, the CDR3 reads TGTGCCAGCAGCCAAGACGGGGCAGGATTCGGGGAGCTGTTTTTT.

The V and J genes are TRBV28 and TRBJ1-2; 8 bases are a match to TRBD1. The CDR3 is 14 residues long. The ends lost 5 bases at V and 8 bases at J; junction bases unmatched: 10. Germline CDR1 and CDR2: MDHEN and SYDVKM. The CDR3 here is CASSARTGMGGYTF. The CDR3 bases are TGTGCCAGCAGTGCCCGGACAGGGATGGGAGGCTACACCTTC.

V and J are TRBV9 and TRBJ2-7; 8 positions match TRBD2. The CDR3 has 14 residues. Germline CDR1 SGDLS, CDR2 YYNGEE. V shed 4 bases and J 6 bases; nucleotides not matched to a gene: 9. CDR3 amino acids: CASSPGRGVGEQYF. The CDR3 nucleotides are TGTGCCAGCAGCCCCGGGCGGGGGGTTGGCGAGCAGTACTTC.

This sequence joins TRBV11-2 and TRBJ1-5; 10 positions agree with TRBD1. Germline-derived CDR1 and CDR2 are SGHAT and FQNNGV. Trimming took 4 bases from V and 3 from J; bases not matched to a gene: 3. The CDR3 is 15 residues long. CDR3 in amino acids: CASSSGQGDNQPQHF. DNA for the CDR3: TGTGCCAGCAGCTCCGGACAGGGGGACAATCAGCCCCAGCATTTT.

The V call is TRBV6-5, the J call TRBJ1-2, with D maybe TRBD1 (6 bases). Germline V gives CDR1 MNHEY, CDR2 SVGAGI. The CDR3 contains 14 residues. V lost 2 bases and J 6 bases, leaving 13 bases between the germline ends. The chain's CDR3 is CASSYHAGVNGYTF. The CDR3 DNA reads TGTGCCAGCAGTTACCATGCAGGGGTAAATGGCTACACCTTC.

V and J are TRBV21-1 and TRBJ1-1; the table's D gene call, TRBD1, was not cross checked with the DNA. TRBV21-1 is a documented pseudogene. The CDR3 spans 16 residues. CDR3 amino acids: CASSMHPRGSNTEAFF. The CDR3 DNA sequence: TGTGCCAGCAGCATGCATCCCAGGGGTTCGAACACTGAAGCTTTCTTT.

Here the CDR3 DNA reads TGTGCCAGCAGTCATACAGGGATGAATAATTCACCCCTCCACTTT. Amino acids: CASSHTGMNNSPLHF. This chain joins TRBV6-6 and TRBJ1-6, with TRBD1 as a possible D gene (6 bases). The CDR3 has 15 amino acids. Trimming took off 5 bases at V and 5 bases at J, with 13 bases between the two ends. Germline V CDR1 and CDR2: MNHNY, SVGAGI (reference sequence).

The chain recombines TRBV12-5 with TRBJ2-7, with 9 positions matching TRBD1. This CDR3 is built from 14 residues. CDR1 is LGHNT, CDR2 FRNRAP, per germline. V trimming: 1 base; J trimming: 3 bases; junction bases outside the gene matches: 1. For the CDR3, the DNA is TGTGCTAGTGGTTTGGGGACAGGGGACTACGAGCAGTACTTC. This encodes CASGLGTGDYEQYF.

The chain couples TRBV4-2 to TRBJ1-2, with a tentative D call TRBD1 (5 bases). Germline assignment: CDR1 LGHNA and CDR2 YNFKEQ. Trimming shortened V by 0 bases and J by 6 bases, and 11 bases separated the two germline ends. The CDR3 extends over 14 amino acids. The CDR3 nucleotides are TGTGCCAGCAGCCAAGAGGCAGGGAAGGATGGCTACACCTTC. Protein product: CASSQEAGKDGYTF.

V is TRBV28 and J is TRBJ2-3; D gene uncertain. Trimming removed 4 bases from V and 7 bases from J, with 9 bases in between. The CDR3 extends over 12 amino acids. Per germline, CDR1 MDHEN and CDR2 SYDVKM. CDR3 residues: CASSSTANTQYF. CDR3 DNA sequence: TGTGCCAGCAGTTCTACGGCCAATACGCAGTATTTT.

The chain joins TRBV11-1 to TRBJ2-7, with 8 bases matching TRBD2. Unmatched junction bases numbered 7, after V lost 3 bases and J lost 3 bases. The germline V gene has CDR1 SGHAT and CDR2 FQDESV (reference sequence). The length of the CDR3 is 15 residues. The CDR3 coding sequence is TGTGCCAGCAGCTTGCCGGGGGGGATCGGCTACGAGCAGTACTTC. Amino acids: CASSLPGGIGYEQYF.

The CDR3 loop is CASSLDRGGTEAFF. CDR3 sequence (DNA): TGCGCCAGCAGCTTGGACAGGGGTGGGACTGAAGCTTTCTTT. V gene TRBV5-1 combines with J gene TRBJ1-1, with 7 bases aligning to TRBD1. CDR3 size: 14 residues. V was clipped by 0 bases and J by 5 bases; unmatched bases: 4. The germline gives CDR1 SGHRS, CDR2 YFSETQ.

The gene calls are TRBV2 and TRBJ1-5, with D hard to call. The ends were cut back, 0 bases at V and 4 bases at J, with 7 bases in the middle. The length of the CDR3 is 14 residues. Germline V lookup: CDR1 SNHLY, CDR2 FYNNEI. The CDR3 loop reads CASSEALLNQPQHF. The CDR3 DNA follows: TGTGCCAGCAGTGAAGCGCTTCTAAATCAGCCCCAGCATTTT.

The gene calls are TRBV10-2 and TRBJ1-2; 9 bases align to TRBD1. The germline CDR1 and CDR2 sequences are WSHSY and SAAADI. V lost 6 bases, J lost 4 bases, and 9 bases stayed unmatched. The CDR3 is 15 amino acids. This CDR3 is CASRSPGTGSYGYTF. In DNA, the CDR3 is TGCGCCAGCAGAAGTCCCGGGACAGGGTCCTATGGCTACACCTTC.